A single sample is the source of the 27 T cell receptor beta chains below, sequenced in a study of early T cells in non-severe SARS-CoV-2 infection. From the 5' RACE reads, TCRdb called clonotypes with MiXCR, one entry per CDR3 protein. The sample holds under 60,000 distinct CDR3 sequences, around 8% seen once. The sample comprised whole blood. The receptors were gathered from an adult who was a healthcare worker with PCR-confirmed SARS-CoV-2 infection or an uninfected control (not recorded which).

This clonotype was observed many times. The chain employs TRBV7-2 and TRBJ1-1, with a tentative D call TRBD1 (6 bases). V lost 5 bases and J lost 0, with 19 bases in between. The germline gives CDR1 SGHTA, CDR2 FQGNSA. The CDR3 is made up of 17 amino acids. In DNA, the CDR3 is TGTGCCAGCAGCCCCCTCCCCCCGGGACAAATGAACACTGAAGCTTTCTTT. It specifies CASSPLPPGQMNTEAFF.

This clonotype showed up just a few times. The chain carries TRBV20-1 and TRBJ2-1; 10 positions match TRBD2. CDR1 and CDR2 (germline): DFQATT, SNEGSKA (reference sequence). V trimming: 3 bases; J trimming: 0 bases; junction bases outside the gene matches: 11. CDR3 length equals 18 residues. CDR3 amino acids: CSARGLGLAQSSYNEQFF. CDR3 sequence (DNA): TGCAGTGCTAGGGGATTGGGACTAGCGCAGAGCTCCTACAATGAGCAGTTCTTC.

The V gene is TRBV28, the J gene TRBJ2-7; 8 positions match TRBD2. CDR1 is MDHEN, CDR2 SYDVKM, per germline. The length of the CDR3 is 14 residues. V lost 5 bases, J lost 3 bases, and 6 bases stayed unmatched. The DNA for the CDR3 is TGTGCCAGCAGTCCGGGACTAGAAGACTACGAGCAGTACTTC. This encodes CASSPGLEDYEQYF. Using reference TRBV28 and TRBJ2-7 for the parts outside the CDR3, the full variable domain is DVKVTQSSRYLVKRTGEKVFLECVQDMDHENMFWYRQDPGLGLRLIYFSYDVKMKEKGDIPEGYSVSREKKERFSLILESASTNQTSMYLCASSPGLEDYEQYFGPGTRLTVT.

Ten or more counts support this clonotype. CDR3 residues: CSVVWGQGTGELFF. DNA for the CDR3: TGCAGCGTTGTGTGGGGACAGGGAACCGGGGAGCTGTTTTTT. The chain carries TRBV29-1 and TRBJ2-2, with 9 bases that match TRBD1. Germline V gene sequence: CDR1 SQVTM, CDR2 ANQGSEA. After removal of 4 bases from V and 5 bases from J, the junction contained 5 bases not matched to a gene. The CDR3 runs 14 residues.

This clonotype was counted between two and nine times. The chain links TRBV5-5 to TRBJ2-7; no definite D call. V lost 0 bases, J lost 3 bases, and 7 bases lay in between. This CDR3 has 13 amino acids. Germline CDR1 is SGHKS and CDR2 is YYEKEE (reference sequence). This CDR3 reads CASSLVQNYEQYF. The CDR3 DNA follows: TGTGCCAGCAGCTTGGTACAGAACTACGAGCAGTACTTC.

The sample holds many counts of this clonotype. CDR3 in DNA: TGTGCCAGCAGTGGACAGGGCCATCAGCCCCAGCATTTT. Amino acids: CASSGQGHQPQHF. The chain combines TRBV12-3 or TRBV12-4 with TRBJ1-5; 8 bases line up with TRBD1. Germline trimming cut 5 bases from V and 5 bases from J; bases unmatched to any gene: 2. CDR3 length: 13 residues.

The rearrangement links TRBV11-2 to TRBJ2-7; D may correspond to TRBD1 or TRBD2 (5 bases each). Trimming removed 7 bases at V and 4 bases at J, with 20 bases between. This CDR3 is 15 amino acids long. CDR1 and CDR2 from the germline V gene are SGHAT and FQNNGV. CDR3 amino acids: CASTFSFGTGYEQYF. The CDR3 region has the DNA TGTGCCAGCACCTTTTCTTTCGGGACGGGGTACGAGCAGTACTTC.

In regard to this clonotype: Compared with germline, one end of the junction differs, possibly owing to a read error. J is TRBJ1-2 and V is TRBV20-1, with 7 bases matching TRBD1. CDR1 and CDR2 (germline): DFQATT, SNEGSKA (reference sequence). This CDR3 spans 12 amino acids. The CDR3 DNA follows: TGCAGTGCCAAAAGGGGGACAGAAAAGCACGAGTTC. It codes for CSAKRGTEKHEF.

This clonotype was counted many times. The CDR3, as DNA: TGTGCCAGCACCCCCCGCAGGGCTAACGAGCAGTACTTC. Its protein is CASTPRRANEQYF. The rearrangement joins TRBV7-2 to TRBJ2-7, with D possibly matching TRBD1 (5 bases). V lost 7 bases and J 5 bases, leaving 15 bases between the germline ends. CDR1 is SGHTA and CDR2 is FQGNSA in the germline V gene. This CDR3 comprises 13 residues.

The sample holds many counts of this clonotype. The chain is built from TRBV24-1 and TRBJ2-1; 8 nucleotides line up with TRBD2. The CDR3 length is 18 residues. After removal of 5 bases from V and 2 bases from J, the junction contained 13 bases not matched to a gene. The germline V gene has CDR1 KGHDR and CDR2 SFDVKD. As DNA, the CDR3 is TGTGCCACCAGTGGCGCGGGGGGCGGGAGAGTTCCCTACAATGAGCAGTTCTTC. It translates to CATSGAGGGRVPYNEQFF.

This clonotype has a count of ten or more. This chain uses TRBV2 with TRBJ1-3, with D perhaps matching TRBD1 (6 bases). This CDR3 is 16 amino acids long. V was shortened by 4 bases and J by 1 base, with 14 bases between the two germline ends. Germline V lookup: CDR1 SNHLY, CDR2 FYNNEI. The chain's CDR3 is CASSVQGIISGNTIYF. DNA for the CDR3: TGTGCCAGCAGTGTTCAGGGGATAATTTCTGGAAACACCATATATTTT. Looking up the rest from reference TRBV2 and TRBJ1-3 gives the full variable domain: EPEVTQTPSHQVTQMGQEVILRCVPISNHLYFYWYRQILGQKVEFLVSFYNNEISEKSEIFDDQFSVERPDGSNFTLKIRSTKLEDSAMYFCASSVQGIISGNTIYFGEGSWLTVV.

In its sample, this clonotype was seen many times. The V gene is TRBV20-1, the J gene TRBJ1-2, with D possibly TRBD1 on 6 matching bases. CDR3 size: 11 residues. Germline loops: CDR1 DFQATT, CDR2 SNEGSKA (reference sequence). DNA of the CDR3: TGCGGGCGGGCAGGGGTCGATGGCTACACCTTC. This translates into CGRAGVDGYTF.

This clonotype was observed many times. V and J are TRBV20-1 and TRBJ1-5, with D unclear. This CDR3 is 13 amino acids long. The germline V and J ends were trimmed by 0 bases and 7 bases, with 10 bases remaining between them. CDR1 and CDR2 (germline): DFQATT, SNEGSKA (reference sequence). The CDR3 DNA reads TGCAGTGCTAGAGATCCCCTTAACCAGCCCCAGCATTTT. Residues: CSARDPLNQPQHF.

This clonotype was found a few times. This chain connects TRBV7-8 to TRBJ1-6; 10 bases fit TRBD1. The CDR3 has 16 residues. V lost 1 base, J lost 10 bases, and 7 bases stayed unmatched. Germline lookup yields CDR1 SGHVS and CDR2 FQNEAQ. The CDR3 protein is CASSLGTGGSGSPLHF. The DNA for the CDR3 is TGTGCCAGCAGCTTAGGGACAGGGGGTTCAGGATCACCCCTCCACTTT.

This clonotype has a handful of counts. The rearrangement links TRBV6-4 to TRBJ2-1; 9 nucleotides agree with TRBD2. The CDR3 spans 15 residues. The junction had 5 bases not matched to a gene; V was cut back by 2 bases and J by 6 bases. CDR1 is MRHNA and CDR2 is SNTAGT in the germline V gene. The CDR3 loop reads CASSDGTSPVNEQFF. In nucleotides, the CDR3 is TGTGCCAGCAGTGACGGGACTAGCCCCGTCAATGAGCAGTTCTTC.

This clonotype was seen at least ten times. The chain links TRBV6-1 to TRBJ2-7; 7 bases are shared with TRBD2. Germline V lookup: CDR1 MNHNS, CDR2 SASEGT. The V segment lost 4 bases and the J segment 4 bases; nucleotides outside the gene matches: 7. This CDR3 has 14 residues. The CDR3 here is CASSVEAGSYEQYF. CDR3 in DNA: TGTGCCAGCAGTGTAGAAGCGGGGTCTTACGAGCAGTACTTC.

By sample fraction, this clonotype is medium-sized. In DNA, the CDR3 is TGTGCCAGCAGCTTAACAGGGGGCAATCAGCCCCAGCATTTT. Translated, it gives CASSLTGGNQPQHF. The rearrangement uses TRBV7-6 and TRBJ1-5; 7 positions match TRBD1. Losses at the gene ends were 2 bases for V and 2 bases for J; bases not matched to a gene: 0. The CDR3 contains 14 residues. CDR1 is SGHVS and CDR2 is FNYEAQ in the germline V gene.

This clonotype was recorded many times. The rearrangement links TRBV28 to TRBJ2-7; TRBD1 matches at 7 bases. The germline V gene encodes CDR1 MDHEN and CDR2 SYDVKM. J gave up 1 base and V 4 bases, and 7 bases lay outside the gene matches. CDR3 length equals 15 residues. CDR3 region: CASSSEGTVSYEQYF. CDR3 in DNA: TGTGCCAGCAGTTCAGAGGGGACAGTTTCCTACGAGCAGTACTTC.

The V call is TRBV12-3 or TRBV12-4, the J call TRBJ2-5; no firm D call. Trimming stripped 1 base from V and 5 bases from J, with 8 bases between. The CDR3 contains 13 residues. The CDR3 loop is CASSLGSVETQYF. Written as DNA, the CDR3 is TGTGCCAGCAGTTTAGGCAGCGTTGAGACCCAGTACTTC.

This clonotype was observed at least ten times. J is TRBJ2-1 and V is TRBV7-6; no reliable D call. Germline CDR1 and CDR2: SGHVS and FNYEAQ. CDR3 length: 13 amino acids. V gave up 4 bases and J gave up 2 bases, with 6 bases separating them. The CDR3 reads CASSSLAYNEQFF. The CDR3 DNA follows: TGTGCCAGCAGCTCGCTAGCCTACAATGAGCAGTTCTTC.

In this sample, this clonotype turned up a few times. This sequence joins TRBV29-1 and TRBJ2-3; D is undetermined. Trimming pared 7 bases from V and 4 bases from J, leaving 9 bases between. This CDR3 has 11 amino acids. Germline CDR1 and CDR2: SQVTM and ANQGSEA. CDR3 loop: CSALGSDTQYF. Written as DNA, the CDR3 is TGCAGCGCCTTGGGGTCAGATACGCAGTATTTT.

This clonotype was seen repeatedly, ten times or more. The V gene is TRBV7-8, the J gene TRBJ1-1, with TRBD1 as a possible D gene (5 bases). Per germline, CDR1 SGHVS and CDR2 FQNEAQ. The CDR3 spans 14 residues. The V end was cut by 7 bases, the J end by 0 bases, with 12 bases between. The CDR3 coding sequence is TGTGCCAGCATCCCGGGACGGTTGAACACTGAAGCTTTCTTT. Amino acid sequence: CASIPGRLNTEAFF.

The chain has TRBV29-1 and TRBJ1-6; no clear D gene. CDR1 is SQVTM, CDR2 ANQGSEA, per germline. There are 12 residues in the CDR3. Between the trimmed V and J ends, which lost 5 bases and 8 bases, there was a span of 10 bases. DNA for the CDR3: TGCAGCGTTCTTGGAGTAGATTCACCCCTCCACTTT. Translating gives CSVLGVDSPLHF.

There are a few counts of this clonotype. V is TRBV28 and J is TRBJ1-1; no clear D gene. CDR1 is MDHEN, CDR2 SYDVKM, per germline. CDR3 length: 13 residues. V was shortened by 8 bases and J by 0 bases, with 10 bases between the two germline ends. CDR3 protein: CASLFAVNTEAFF. The DNA of the CDR3 is TGTGCCAGCCTCTTTGCGGTGAACACTGAAGCTTTCTTT.

At least ten counts were recorded for this clonotype. The V and J genes are TRBV9 and TRBJ2-7, with D unresolved. The CDR3 is 14 residues long. Germline V lookup: CDR1 SGDLS, CDR2 YYNGEE. Trimming took 0 bases from V and 0 from J, leaving 7 bases between them. The CDR3 loop is CASSVGGVSYEQYF. DNA of the CDR3: TGTGCCAGCAGCGTAGGTGGGGTCTCCTACGAGCAGTACTTC.

J is TRBJ1-2 and V is TRBV2, with TRBD1 matching 7 bases. Trimming took 4 bases from V and 2 from J; bases not matched to a gene: 7. The V gene's germline CDR1 is SNHLY and CDR2 FYNNEI. The CDR3 totals 15 residues. The CDR3 coding sequence is TGTGCCAGCAGTGGGGTGACAGGGACCAACTATGGCTACACCTTC. As protein: CASSGVTGTNYGYTF.

In this sample, this clonotype turned up many times. V and J are TRBV7-8 and TRBJ1-1; weak D call: TRBD1 (5 bases). The CDR3 sequence is 15 residues long. From germline, CDR1 is SGHVS and CDR2 FQNEAQ. V shed 8 bases and J shed 0 bases, with 16 bases lying between them. CDR3 in amino acids: CASGGVAGMNTEAFF. The CDR3 DNA reads TGTGCCAGCGGGGGGGTGGCAGGGATGAACACTGAAGCTTTCTTT.